These 32 T cell receptor beta chains share one sample of origin, sequenced in a study of T cell clonality in common variable immunodeficiency (dated by TCRdb to the mid-2010s). Library creation used the immunoSEQ multiplex PCR assay. TCRdb re-hosts the immuneACCESS table, in-frame sequences only. Its copies lack some clones; in the studies checked, an unresolved V gene accounts for under half of them, and the cause for the rest is not known. For this sample the table reports tens of thousands of clones, with no clone seen just once. Together, the top ten hold 3.8% of the sample. Input material: peripheral blood mononuclear cells. Receptors originate from a person between 18 and 75 years old in good health.

This clone has at least ten counts. The sequence runs out 3 residues before the end of the CDR3; the remainder is reconstructed from the germline J gene. The chain employs TRBV5-1 and TRBJ2-7, with 8 bases fitting TRBD1. This CDR3 comprises 15 residues. Germline CDR1 and CDR2: SGHRS and YFSETQ. Germline trimming cut 4 bases from V and 5 bases from J; bases unmatched to any gene: 11. The CDR3 sequence: CASSARPRGLNEQYF. CDR3 DNA, as far as it was read: TGCGCCAGCAGCGCTCGCCCCAGGGGGCTCAACGAG.

Many counts were recorded for this clone. The read gets to within 3 residues of the CDR3 end, and the germline J gene fills in the rest. The chain recombines TRBV20-1 with TRBJ2-5, with D perhaps matching TRBD2 (5 bases). Germline V gives CDR1 DFQATT, CDR2 SNEGSKA (reference sequence). The CDR3 spans 14 residues. V gave up 0 bases and J gave up 2 bases, with 10 bases separating them. The CDR3 spells CSARDPRTQETQYF. The CDR3 bases that were read are TGCAGTGCTAGAGATCCCCGGACTCAAGAGACC.

Only a few counts were recorded for this clone. The sequence runs out 3 residues before the end of the CDR3; the remainder is reconstructed from the germline J gene. This chain links TRBV18 with TRBJ1-2; weak D call: TRBD1 (6 bases). This CDR3 comprises 15 residues. Germline CDR1 KGHSH, CDR2 LQKENI. The CDR3 sequence: CASSPEGGLTDTYTF. The covered CDR3 bases are TGTGCCAGCTCACCGGAGGGGGGGCTCACAGATACC.

This clone was counted many times. Read sequence stops 3 residues before the CDR3 end, and the germline J gene provides the missing end. The chain employs TRBV4-2 and TRBJ2-7; weak D call: TRBD1 (5 bases). CDR1 and CDR2 (germline): LGHNA, YNFKEQ. Trimming cost V 5 bases and J 5 bases, with 13 bases left between them. The CDR3 is 13 residues long. CDR3 residues: CASSFAGKDEQYF. The part of the CDR3 DNA that was read is TGTGCCAGCAGCTTTGCAGGGAAGGACGAG.

This clone was recorded many times. The CDR3 end falls 3 residues outside the read, so it is completed with the germline J gene. The chain uses TRBV6-2 or TRBV6-3 and TRBJ2-7, with 8 bases that match TRBD1. With V trimmed by 6 bases and J by 4 bases, 8 bases remained unmatched. CDR3 size: 14 residues. From germline, CDR1 is MNHEY and CDR2 SVGEGT. The CDR3 spells CASSRLTGVYEQYF. Incomplete CDR3 DNA: TGTGCCAGCAGCCGCCTGACAGGGGTGTACGAG.

There are a few counts of this clone. The observed sequence ends 3 residues before the CDR3 terminus, with the missing tail filled in from the germline J gene. The genes are TRBV7-6 and TRBJ2-1; TRBD2 matches at 8 bases. V dropped 5 bases and J dropped 4; count of bases not matched to a gene: 10. Germline lookup yields CDR1 SGHVS and CDR2 FNYEAQ. The CDR3 extends over 16 amino acids. This chain's CDR3 is CASSRLAGDYYNEQFF. Incomplete CDR3 DNA: TGTGCCAGCAGCAGGCTAGCGGGCGACTATTACAATGAG.

This clone was seen many times. The observed sequence ends 3 residues before the CDR3 terminus, with the missing tail filled in from the germline J gene. J is TRBJ2-2 and V is TRBV2; no clear D gene. CDR1 SNHLY and CDR2 FYNNEI come from the germline V gene. The V end lost 4 bases, the J end lost 3 bases, and 9 bases lay between the germline ends. The CDR3 extends over 14 amino acids. CDR3 bases read: TGTGCCAGCAGTGTCGATAGCTACACCGGGGAG. This sequence encodes CASSVDSYTGE. The CDR3 in full is CASSVDSYTGELFF.

This clone has a count of ten or more. The sequenced fragment ends 3 residues before the CDR3 boundary, so the rest is inferred from the germline J gene. V is TRBV20-1 and J is TRBJ2-2, with 14 positions matching TRBD2. V shed 1 base and J 6 bases; nucleotides not matched to a gene: 4. The CDR3 length is 16 residues. Germline V CDR1 and CDR2: DFQATT, SNEGSKA (reference sequence). The CDR3 DNA, read in part, is TGCAGTGCTAGAGTTGCGACTAGCGGGAGGGCCGGGGAG. It is translated as CSARVATSGRAGE. The whole CDR3 protein reads CSARVATSGRAGELFF.

This clone was recorded many times. The sequence runs out 3 residues before the end of the CDR3; the remainder is reconstructed from the germline J gene. The chain couples TRBV4-2 to TRBJ2-1; D might be TRBD1 (6 bases). Trimming took off 8 bases at V and 4 bases at J, with 15 bases between the two ends. CDR1 and CDR2 (germline): LGHNA, YNFKEQ. This CDR3 has 14 residues. The covered CDR3 bases are TGTGCCAGCCGTAGGGACACCCTGTACAATGAG. This translates into CASRRDTLYNE. From start to end, the CDR3 is CASRRDTLYNEQFF.

This clone was seen at least ten times. The read gets to within 3 residues of the CDR3 end, and the germline J gene fills in the rest. The chain carries TRBV19 and TRBJ1-5, with 7 bases aligning to TRBD1. The length of the CDR3 is 19 residues. V shed 3 bases, J shed 3 bases, and the junction held 17 bases outside the gene matches. In germline, CDR1 is LNHDA, CDR2 SQIVND (reference sequence). The DNA read from the CDR3 is TGTGCCAGTAGTATCACGCATCGACAGGGTCCTTACCCCAATCAGCCC. Translation gives CASSITHRQGPYPNQP. The complete CDR3 reads CASSITHRQGPYPNQPQHF.

In this sample, this clone turned up many times. The sequenced fragment ends 3 residues before the CDR3 boundary, so the rest is inferred from the germline J gene. The rearrangement uses TRBV6-2 or TRBV6-3 and TRBJ2-3; D possibly matches TRBD1 or TRBD2 (6 bases each). From germline, CDR1 is MNHEY and CDR2 SVGEGT. The CDR3 consists of 15 residues. Trimming stripped 1 base from V and 4 bases from J, with 12 bases between. CDR3 residues: CASSYFGGGPDTQYF. The covered CDR3 bases are TGTGCCAGCAGTTACTTCGGAGGGGGTCCAGATACG.

This clone was seen ten or more times. The read finishes 3 residues shy of the CDR3 end, and the germline J gene is used to complete it. The chain joins TRBV20-1 to TRBJ1-1; 9 positions match TRBD1. Germline V gives CDR1 DFQATT, CDR2 SNEGSKA (reference sequence). The CDR3 has 12 amino acids. CDR3 DNA (partial): TGCAGTGCTCGGTACAGGGGGCGAGGG. Its protein product is CSARYRGRG. In full, the CDR3 reads CSARYRGRGAFF.

This clone was detected ten times or more. The read terminates 3 residues before the CDR3 end, so the remaining end is supplied by the germline J gene. This chain connects TRBV12-3 or TRBV12-4 to TRBJ1-1; 9 bases line up with TRBD1. The CDR3 spans 13 residues. The DNA read from the CDR3 is TGTGCCAGCAGTCGTGACAGGGGGAGGGAA. This translates into CASSRDRGRE. The entire CDR3 is CASSRDRGREAFF.

This clone was seen repeatedly, ten times or more. Read sequence stops 3 residues before the CDR3 end, and the germline J gene provides the missing end. This chain links TRBV4-1 with TRBJ1-5, with D tentatively TRBD1 (6 bases). V lost 2 bases and J lost 3, with 14 bases in between. From germline, CDR1 is MGHRA and CDR2 YSYEKL. The CDR3 spans 16 residues. CDR3 amino acids: CASSQRGQGNNQPQHF. The CDR3 DNA, read in part, is TGCGCCAGCAGCCAACGTGGGCAGGGGAACAATCAGCCC.

This clone has at least ten counts. Sequencing ends 3 residues short of the CDR3 end; the germline J gene provides the rest. The gene calls are TRBV20-1 and TRBJ2-1, with 8 positions matching TRBD2. This CDR3 comprises 14 residues. Per germline, CDR1 DFQATT and CDR2 SNEGSKA (reference sequence). Trimming at V came to 5 bases and at J to 6 bases, leaving 9 bases not matched to a gene. The sequenced CDR3 bases are TGCAGTGCTGTGACTAGCGCTGAACTCAATGAG. Translation gives CSAVTSAELNE. The entire CDR3 protein is CSAVTSAELNEQFF.

This clone came up a few times. The read finishes 3 residues shy of the CDR3 end, and the germline J gene is used to complete it. This chain uses TRBV30 with TRBJ1-2, with D unclear. The length of the CDR3 is 14 residues. Germline CDR1 reads GTSNPN; CDR2 reads SVGIG (reference sequence). CDR3 amino acids: CAWRGPSGSGTYTF. Incomplete CDR3 DNA: TGTGCCTGGAGGGGCCCTAGCGGGAGCGGTACC.

This clone was seen at least ten times. The CDR3 end falls 3 residues outside the read, so it is completed with the germline J gene. The J gene is TRBJ1-1, the V gene TRBV2, with 10 bases fitting TRBD1. The junction had 3 bases not matched to a gene; V was cut back by 4 bases and J by 4 bases. This CDR3 is 14 amino acids long. Germline V CDR1 and CDR2: SNHLY, FYNNEI. The covered CDR3 bases are TGTGCCAGCAGTGGCCGGGACAGGGGCACTGAA. Encoded protein: CASSGRDRGTE. The whole CDR3 sequence is CASSGRDRGTEAFF.

This clone was detected many times. The observed sequence ends 3 residues before the CDR3 terminus, with the missing tail filled in from the germline J gene. The chain uses TRBV5-4 and TRBJ2-2, with D perhaps TRBD2 (6 bases). Between the trimmed V and J ends, which lost 1 base and 7 bases, there was a span of 14 bases. Germline V lookup: CDR1 SGHNT, CDR2 YYREEE (reference sequence). The CDR3 length is 15 residues. The CDR3 reads CASSLRLDDGGELFF. The CDR3 bases that were read are TGTGCCAGCAGCTTGCGACTAGATGATGGCGGGGAG.

This clone was counted at least ten times. The sequenced fragment ends 3 residues before the CDR3 boundary, so the rest is inferred from the germline J gene. The V and J genes are TRBV20-1 and TRBJ1-5; 8 positions match TRBD1. The V gene end was trimmed by 6 bases and the J gene end by 3 bases; junction bases not matched to a gene: 10. Germline loops: CDR1 DFQATT, CDR2 SNEGSKA (reference sequence). This CDR3 is 15 amino acids long. The CDR3 spells CSAPTDRGFNQPQHF. Partial CDR3 DNA: TGCAGTGCCCCGACCGACAGGGGATTCAATCAGCCC.

There are many counts of this clone. The covered CDR3 bases are TGTGCCAGTAGTATCACAGGTACCTACGAG. This codes for CASSITGTYE. The whole CDR3 is CASSITGTYEQYF. This chain connects TRBV19 to TRBJ2-7; TRBD1 might be the D (5 bases). The read stops 3 residues short of the end of the CDR3; the missing end is completed from the germline J gene. The CDR3 is 13 residues long. The V and J ends lost 3 bases and 2 bases respectively, with 8 bases between them. The germline gives CDR1 LNHDA, CDR2 SQIVND (reference sequence).

This clone was seen ten or more times. The read comes to an end 3 residues before the CDR3 does, leaving the germline J gene to fill in the end. The chain combines TRBV6-2 or TRBV6-3 with TRBJ2-7, with D possibly being TRBD1 or TRBD2 (5 bases each). The CDR3 is made up of 11 amino acids. Trimming cost V 6 bases and J 3 bases, with 6 bases left between them. Germline assignment: CDR1 MNHEY and CDR2 SVGEGT. CDR3 sequence: CASRRGYEQYF. The sequenced CDR3 bases are TGTGCCAGCAGGAGGGGCTACGAG.

This clone has more than one count but fewer than ten. At one boundary the junction diverges from the germline segment, which might be a read error. From the germline J gene comes the end of the CDR3, since the read stops 3 residues before it. The V call is TRBV7-3, the J call TRBJ2-3; tentative D call: TRBD2 (7 bases). Germline CDR1 SGHTA, CDR2 FQGTGA. This CDR3 is 18 amino acids long. The DNA read from the CDR3 is TGTCCCAGCAGCTTAAGCCCACGGGGCGGGGGCCCCGCCGGTACG. It encodes CPSSLSPRGGGPAGT. From start to end, the CDR3 is CPSSLSPRGGGPAGTQYF.

This clone was seen many times. The CDR3 end falls 3 residues outside the read, so it is completed with the germline J gene. The rearrangement links TRBV20-1 to TRBJ1-2; D gene ambiguous. Deletions cut 1 base from V and 0 bases from J, with 6 bases between. Germline V gene sequence: CDR1 DFQATT, CDR2 SNEGSKA (reference sequence). The CDR3 is 13 amino acids. CDR3 sequence: CSARVQPNYGYTF. CDR3 bases read: TGCAGTGCTAGAGTACAGCCTAACTATGGC.

This clone was observed at least ten times. The read gets to within 3 residues of the CDR3 end, and the germline J gene fills in the rest. The J gene is TRBJ2-7, the V gene TRBV7-2; D call uncertain. The germline V gene encodes CDR1 SGHTA and CDR2 FQGNSA. This CDR3 has 12 residues. V lost 3 bases and J lost 3, with 6 bases in between. The CDR3 is CASSFFIYEQYF. Partial CDR3 DNA: TGTGCCAGCAGCTTTTTTATCTACGAG.

This clone was seen repeatedly, ten times or more. Sequencing ends 3 residues short of the CDR3 end; the germline J gene provides the rest. The chain recombines TRBV20-1 with TRBJ1-3; perhaps TRBD1 as D (5 bases). CDR1 and CDR2 (germline): DFQATT, SNEGSKA (reference sequence). Deletions cut 6 bases from V and 4 bases from J, with 13 bases between. This CDR3 region has 13 residues. The CDR3 DNA, read in part, is TGCAGTGCGGGTGGGGGGTCCGGAAACACC. Its protein is CSAGGGSGNT. The complete CDR3 sequence is CSAGGGSGNTIYF.

This clone was detected ten times or more. Sequencing ends 3 residues short of the CDR3 end; the germline J gene provides the rest. The chain combines TRBV5-5 with TRBJ2-3; TRBD1 might be the D (5 bases). Germline assignment: CDR1 SGHKS and CDR2 YYEKEE (reference sequence). This CDR3 contains 15 residues. This CDR3 is CASSRDSESNQPQYF. CDR3 bases read: TGTGCCAGCAGTCGCGACAGCGAGAGCAATCAGCCG.

Many counts were recorded for this clone. The read ends 3 residues shy of where the CDR3 ends; the end is completed using the germline J gene. The rearrangement joins TRBV20-1 to TRBJ2-2; 9 bases are a match to TRBD2. CDR1 and CDR2 from the germline V gene are DFQATT and SNEGSKA (reference sequence). This CDR3 region has 15 residues. V shed 3 bases and J 2 bases; nucleotides not matched to a gene: 4. The CDR3 spells CSARISGSNTGELFF. Partial CDR3 DNA: TGCAGTGCTAGGATTAGCGGGAGCAACACCGGGGAG.

This clone was found many times. The read ends 3 residues shy of where the CDR3 ends; the end is completed using the germline J gene. The chain joins TRBV5-1 to TRBJ2-2, with a possible D match to TRBD2 (6 bases). The CDR3 is 14 residues long. Trimming shortened V by 4 bases and J by 4 bases, and 11 bases separated the two germline ends. CDR1 and CDR2 (germline): SGHRS, YFSETQ. CDR3 bases read: TGCGCCAGCAGCCCGGGGCGGGGCACCGGGGAG. This gives the protein CASSPGRGTGE. The entire CDR3 sequence reads CASSPGRGTGELFF.

This clone was found many times. The read ends 3 residues early relative to the CDR3; the germline J gene fills the gap. The chain couples TRBV5-4 to TRBJ2-7; 8 nucleotides match TRBD2. Germline V gives CDR1 SGHNT, CDR2 YYREEE (reference sequence). This CDR3 is 15 amino acids long. V was pared by 4 bases and J by 0 bases, with 6 bases of the junction left unmatched. CDR3 amino acids: CASSHSGASSYEQYF. Partial CDR3 DNA: TGTGCCAGCAGCCATAGCGGGGCGAGCTCCTACGAG.

This clone was counted at least ten times. The CDR3 extends 3 residues past the end of the read, so its final part is completed from the germline J gene. This chain joins TRBV20-1 and TRBJ2-2; tentatively, D is TRBD2 (6 bases). Germline values: CDR1 DFQATT, CDR2 SNEGSKA (reference sequence). Trimming cost V 6 bases and J 1 base, with 15 bases left between them. The CDR3 spans 15 residues. Partial CDR3 DNA: TGCAGTGCCCGAGAGGGACTGGAGAACACCGGGGAG. Residues: CSAREGLENTGE. The CDR3, in full, reads CSAREGLENTGELFF.

There are many counts of this clone. The read falls 3 residues short of the CDR3 end, and the missing part is taken from the germline J gene. The chain carries TRBV30 and TRBJ1-2; a possible D gene is TRBD1 (5 bases). The germline V gene has CDR1 GTSNPN and CDR2 SVGIG (reference sequence). The CDR3 contains 10 residues. V lost 3 bases to trimming and J lost 7 bases, with 6 bases between them. The chain's CDR3 is CAWSGGGYTF. CDR3 bases read: TGTGCCTGGAGCGGGGGTGGC. Filled out from reference TRBV30 and TRBJ1-2, the complete variable domain reads SQTIHQWPATLVQPVGSPLSLECTVEGTSNPNLYWYRQAAGRGLQLLFYSVGIGQISSEVPQNLSASRPQDRQFILSSKKLLLSDSGFYLCAWSGGGYTFGSGTRLTVV.

As regards this clone: The read comes to an end 3 residues before the CDR3 does, leaving the germline J gene to fill in the end. This chain connects TRBV7-6 to TRBJ1-2; TRBD1 matches 8 bases. Germline V gives CDR1 SGHVS, CDR2 FNYEAQ. The CDR3 runs 16 residues. CDR3 DNA, as far as it was read: TGTGCCAGCAGCCTTGGACAGGGAGGTAGTGCAGATACC. Protein sequence: CASSLGQGGSADT. The entire CDR3 protein is CASSLGQGGSADTYTF.